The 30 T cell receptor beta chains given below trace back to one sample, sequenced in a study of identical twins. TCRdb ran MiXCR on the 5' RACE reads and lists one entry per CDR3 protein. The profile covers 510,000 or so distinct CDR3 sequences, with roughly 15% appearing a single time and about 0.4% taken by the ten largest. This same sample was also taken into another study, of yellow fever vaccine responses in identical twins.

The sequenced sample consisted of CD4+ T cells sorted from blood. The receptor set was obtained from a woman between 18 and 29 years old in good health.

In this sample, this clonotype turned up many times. CDR3 region: CASSKAIGNNEQFF. The CDR3 bases are TGTGCCAGCAGTAAGGCTATAGGAAACAATGAGCAGTTCTTC. The chain employs TRBV2 and TRBJ2-1; D is unresolved. Germline V lookup: CDR1 SNHLY, CDR2 FYNNEI. V was clipped by 5 bases and J by 5 bases, with 13 bases between them. The CDR3 loop spans 14 amino acids.

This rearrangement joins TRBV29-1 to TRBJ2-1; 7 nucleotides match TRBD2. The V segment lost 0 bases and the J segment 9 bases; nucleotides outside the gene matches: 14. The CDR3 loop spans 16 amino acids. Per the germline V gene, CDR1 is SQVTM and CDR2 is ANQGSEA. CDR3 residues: CSVEDRSAGVLSEQFF. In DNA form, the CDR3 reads TGCAGCGTTGAAGATCGTTCGGCGGGAGTTCTCAGTGAGCAGTTCTTC.

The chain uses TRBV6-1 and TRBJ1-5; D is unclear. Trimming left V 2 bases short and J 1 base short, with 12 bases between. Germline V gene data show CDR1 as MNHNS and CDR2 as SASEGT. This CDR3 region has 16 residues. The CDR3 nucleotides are TGTGCCAGCAGTGAAAACATAGAGCTAAGCAATCAGCCCCAGCATTTT. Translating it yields CASSENIELSNQPQHF.

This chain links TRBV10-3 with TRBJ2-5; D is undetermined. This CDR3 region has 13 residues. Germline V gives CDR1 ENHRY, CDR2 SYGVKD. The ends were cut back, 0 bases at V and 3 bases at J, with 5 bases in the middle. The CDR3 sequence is CAISESGKETQYF. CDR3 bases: TGTGCCATCAGTGAGTCAGGAAAAGAGACCCAGTACTTC.

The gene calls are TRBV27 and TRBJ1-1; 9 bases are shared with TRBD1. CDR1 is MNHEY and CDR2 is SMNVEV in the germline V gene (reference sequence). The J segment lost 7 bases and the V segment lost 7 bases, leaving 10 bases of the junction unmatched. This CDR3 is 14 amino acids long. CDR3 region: CASKTGQGYIEAFF. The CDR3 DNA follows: TGTGCCAGCAAGACGGGACAGGGTTACATTGAAGCTTTCTTT.

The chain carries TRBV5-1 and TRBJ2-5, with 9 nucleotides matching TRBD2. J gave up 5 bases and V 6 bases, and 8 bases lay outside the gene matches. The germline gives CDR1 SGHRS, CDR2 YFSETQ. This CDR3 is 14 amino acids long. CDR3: CASIRSGGGETQYF. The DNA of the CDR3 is TGCGCCAGCATCCGTAGCGGGGGAGGCGAGACCCAGTACTTC.

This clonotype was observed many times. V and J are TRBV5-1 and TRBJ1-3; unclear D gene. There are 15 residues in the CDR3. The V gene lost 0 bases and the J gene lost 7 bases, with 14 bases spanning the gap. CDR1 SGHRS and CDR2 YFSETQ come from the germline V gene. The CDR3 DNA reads TGCGCCAGCAGCTTGGATCGCAGACCATATAACACCATATATTTT. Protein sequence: CASSLDRRPYNTIYF.

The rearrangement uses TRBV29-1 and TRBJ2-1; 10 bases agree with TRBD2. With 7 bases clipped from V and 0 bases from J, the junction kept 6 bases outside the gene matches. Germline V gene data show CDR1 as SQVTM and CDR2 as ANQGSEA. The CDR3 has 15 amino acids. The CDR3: CSDKLAGSSYNEQFF. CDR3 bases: TGCAGCGACAAACTAGCGGGGAGCTCCTACAATGAGCAGTTCTTC.

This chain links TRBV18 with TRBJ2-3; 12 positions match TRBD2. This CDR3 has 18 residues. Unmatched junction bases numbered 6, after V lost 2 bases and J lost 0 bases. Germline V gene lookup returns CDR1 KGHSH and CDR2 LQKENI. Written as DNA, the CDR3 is TGTGCCAGCTCACCATGGACTAGCGGGACCCATAGCACAGATACGCAGTATTTT. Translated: CASSPWTSGTHSTDTQYF. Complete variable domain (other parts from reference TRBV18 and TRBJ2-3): NAGVMQNPRHLVRRRGQEARLRCSPMKGHSHVYWYRQLPEEGLKFMVYLQKENIIDESGMPKERFSAEFPKEGPSILRIQQVVRGDSAAYFCASSPWTSGTHSTDTQYFGPGTRLTVL.

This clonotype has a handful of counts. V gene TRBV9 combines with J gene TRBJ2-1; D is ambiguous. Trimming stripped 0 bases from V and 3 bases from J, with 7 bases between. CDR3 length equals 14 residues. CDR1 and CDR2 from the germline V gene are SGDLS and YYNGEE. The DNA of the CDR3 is TGTGCCAGCAGCGTAGATCCTATCTACAATGAGCAGTTCTTC. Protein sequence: CASSVDPIYNEQFF.

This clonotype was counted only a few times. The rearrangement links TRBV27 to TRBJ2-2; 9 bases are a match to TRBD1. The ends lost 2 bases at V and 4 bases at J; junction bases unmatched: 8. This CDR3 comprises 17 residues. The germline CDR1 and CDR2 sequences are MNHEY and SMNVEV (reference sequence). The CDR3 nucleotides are TGTGCCAGCAGTTTAGACCGGGACAGGGAAGGCACCGGGGAGCTGTTTTTT. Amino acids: CASSLDRDREGTGELFF.

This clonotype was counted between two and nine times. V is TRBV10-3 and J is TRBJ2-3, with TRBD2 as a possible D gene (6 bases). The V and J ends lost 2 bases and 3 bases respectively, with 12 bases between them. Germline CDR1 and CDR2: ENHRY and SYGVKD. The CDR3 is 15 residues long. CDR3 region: CAISERAAGTDTQYF. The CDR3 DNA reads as TGTGCCATCAGTGAGAGGGCGGCGGGGACAGATACGCAGTATTTT.

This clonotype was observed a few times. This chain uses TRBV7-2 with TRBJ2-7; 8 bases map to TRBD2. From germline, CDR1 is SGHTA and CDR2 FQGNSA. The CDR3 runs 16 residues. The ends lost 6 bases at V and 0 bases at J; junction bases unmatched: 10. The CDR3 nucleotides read TGTGCCAGCAGACCACCTGGACTAGCTGGCTCCTACGAGCAGTACTTC. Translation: CASRPPGLAGSYEQYF.

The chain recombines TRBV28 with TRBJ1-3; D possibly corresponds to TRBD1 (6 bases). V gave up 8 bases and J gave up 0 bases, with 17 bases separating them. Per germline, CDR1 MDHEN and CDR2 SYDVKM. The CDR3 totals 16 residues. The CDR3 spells CASLDTTGPSGNTIYF. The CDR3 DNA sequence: TGTGCCAGCCTTGATACGACAGGTCCCTCTGGAAACACCATATATTTT.

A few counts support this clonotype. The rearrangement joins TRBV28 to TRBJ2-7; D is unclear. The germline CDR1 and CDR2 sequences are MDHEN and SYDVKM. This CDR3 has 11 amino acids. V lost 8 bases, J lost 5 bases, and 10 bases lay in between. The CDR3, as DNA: TGTGCCAGCCTTCATGGGGACGAGCAGTACTTC. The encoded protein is CASLHGDEQYF.

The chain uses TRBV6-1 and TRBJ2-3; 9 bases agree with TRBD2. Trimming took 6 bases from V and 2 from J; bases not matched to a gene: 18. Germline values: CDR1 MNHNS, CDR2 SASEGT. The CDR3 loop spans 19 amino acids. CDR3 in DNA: TGTGCCAGCAGCAAAAGAGTAGCGGGAGTTAACCCCTTCACAGATACGCAGTATTTT. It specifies CASSKRVAGVNPFTDTQYF.

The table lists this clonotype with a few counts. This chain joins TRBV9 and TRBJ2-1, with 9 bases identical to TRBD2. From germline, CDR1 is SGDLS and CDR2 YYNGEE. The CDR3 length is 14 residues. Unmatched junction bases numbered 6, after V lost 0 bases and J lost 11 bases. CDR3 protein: CASSVELAGGKQFF. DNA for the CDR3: TGTGCCAGCAGCGTAGAATTGGCGGGAGGGAAGCAGTTCTTC.

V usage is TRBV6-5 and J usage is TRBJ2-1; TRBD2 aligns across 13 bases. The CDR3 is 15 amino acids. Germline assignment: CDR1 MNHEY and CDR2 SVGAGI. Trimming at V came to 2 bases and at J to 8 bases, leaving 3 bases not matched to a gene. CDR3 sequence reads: CASSYGTSGKYEQFF. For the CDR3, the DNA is TGTGCCAGCAGTTACGGGACTAGCGGGAAGTATGAGCAGTTCTTC.

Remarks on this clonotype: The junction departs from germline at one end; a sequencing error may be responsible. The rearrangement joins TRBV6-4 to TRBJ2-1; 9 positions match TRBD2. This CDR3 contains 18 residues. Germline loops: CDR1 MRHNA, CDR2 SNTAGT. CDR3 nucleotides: TGTGCCTGCAGTTCCAAGGGCACTAGCGGGCCCCCGGGCAGGGAGCAGTTCTTC. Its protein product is CACSSKGTSGPPGREQFF.

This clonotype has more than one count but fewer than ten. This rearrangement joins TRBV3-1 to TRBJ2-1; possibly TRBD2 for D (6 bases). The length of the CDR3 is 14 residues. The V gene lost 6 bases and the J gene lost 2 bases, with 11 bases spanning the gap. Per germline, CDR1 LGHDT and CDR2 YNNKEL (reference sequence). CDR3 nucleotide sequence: TGTGCCAGCAGTCGCGGGACGACCTACAATGAGCAGTTCTTC. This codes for CASSRGTTYNEQFF.

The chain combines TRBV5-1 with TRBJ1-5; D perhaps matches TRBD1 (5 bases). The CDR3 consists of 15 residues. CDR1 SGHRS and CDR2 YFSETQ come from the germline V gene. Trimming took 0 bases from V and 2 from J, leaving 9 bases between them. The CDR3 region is CASSLVGVCNQPQHF. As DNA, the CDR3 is TGCGCCAGCAGCTTGGTAGGGGTTTGCAATCAGCCCCAGCATTTT. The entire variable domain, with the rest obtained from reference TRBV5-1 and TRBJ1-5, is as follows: KAGVTQTPRYLIKTRGQQVTLSCSPISGHRSVSWYQQTPGQGLQFLFEYFSETQRNKGNFPGRFSGRQFSNSRSEMNVSTLELGDSALYLCASSLVGVCNQPQHFGDGTRLSIL.

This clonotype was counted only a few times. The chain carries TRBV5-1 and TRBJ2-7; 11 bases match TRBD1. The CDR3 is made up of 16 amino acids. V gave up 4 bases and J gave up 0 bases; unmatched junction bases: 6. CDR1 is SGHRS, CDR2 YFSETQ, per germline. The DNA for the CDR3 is TGCGCCAGCAGCCTACGGACAGGGGGCAACTCCTACGAGCAGTACGTC. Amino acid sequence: CASSLRTGGNSYEQYV.

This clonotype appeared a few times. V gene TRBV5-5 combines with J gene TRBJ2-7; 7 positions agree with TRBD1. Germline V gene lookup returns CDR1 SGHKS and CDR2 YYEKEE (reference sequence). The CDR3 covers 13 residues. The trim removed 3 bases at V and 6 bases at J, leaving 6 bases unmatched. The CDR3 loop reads CASSYQTGFEQYF. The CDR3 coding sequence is TGTGCCAGCAGCTATCAGACAGGGTTCGAGCAGTACTTC.

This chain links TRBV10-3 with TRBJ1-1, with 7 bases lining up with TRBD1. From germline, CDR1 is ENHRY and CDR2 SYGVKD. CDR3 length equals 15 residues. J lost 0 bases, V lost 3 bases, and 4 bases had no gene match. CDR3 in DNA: TGTGCCATCAGTGATAGGGGACAGATGAACACTGAAGCTTTCTTT. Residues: CAISDRGQMNTEAFF.

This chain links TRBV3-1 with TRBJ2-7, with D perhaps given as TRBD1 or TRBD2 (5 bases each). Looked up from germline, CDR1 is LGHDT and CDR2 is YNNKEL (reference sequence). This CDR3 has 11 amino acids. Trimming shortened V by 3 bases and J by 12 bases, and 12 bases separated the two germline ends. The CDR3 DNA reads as TGTGCCAGCAGCCAGGGGGTGACTCGGTACTTC. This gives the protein CASSQGVTRYF.

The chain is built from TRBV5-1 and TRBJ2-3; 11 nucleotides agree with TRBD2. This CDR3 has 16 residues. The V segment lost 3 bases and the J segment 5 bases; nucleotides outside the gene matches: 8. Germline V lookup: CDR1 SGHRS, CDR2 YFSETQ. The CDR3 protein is CASSWTIAGGIDTQYF. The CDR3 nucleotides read TGCGCCAGCAGCTGGACTATAGCGGGAGGGATAGATACGCAGTATTTT.

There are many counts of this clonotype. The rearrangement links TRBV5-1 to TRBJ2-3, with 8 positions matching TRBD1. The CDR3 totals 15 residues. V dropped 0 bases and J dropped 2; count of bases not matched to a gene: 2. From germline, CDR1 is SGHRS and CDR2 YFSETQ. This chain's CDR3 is CASSLVQGDTDTQYF. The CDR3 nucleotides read TGCGCCAGCAGCTTGGTACAGGGGGACACAGATACGCAGTATTTT.

Written as DNA, the CDR3 is TGTGCCATCAGTGAGGGAGGAGGGAGAGGGACAGATACGCAGTATTTT. This sequence encodes CAISEGGGRGTDTQYF. V gene TRBV10-3 combines with J gene TRBJ2-3, with D possibly matching TRBD2 (6 bases). The CDR3 runs to 16 residues. Trimming took 2 bases from V and 3 from J, leaving 15 bases between them. Germline lookup yields CDR1 ENHRY and CDR2 SYGVKD.

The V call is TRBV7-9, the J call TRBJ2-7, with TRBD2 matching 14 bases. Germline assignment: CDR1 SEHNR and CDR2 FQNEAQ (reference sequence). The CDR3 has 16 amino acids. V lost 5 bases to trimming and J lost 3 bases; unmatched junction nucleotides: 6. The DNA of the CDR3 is TGTGCCAGCAGCCCTGTGGGACTAGCGGGAGACTACGAGCAGTACTTC. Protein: CASSPVGLAGDYEQYF. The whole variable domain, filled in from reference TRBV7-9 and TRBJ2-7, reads DTGVSQNPRHKITKRGQNVTFRCDPISEHNRLYWYRQTLGQGPEFLTYFQNEAQLEKSRLLSDRFSAERPKGSFSTLEIQRTEQGDSAMYLCASSPVGLAGDYEQYFGPGTRLTVT.

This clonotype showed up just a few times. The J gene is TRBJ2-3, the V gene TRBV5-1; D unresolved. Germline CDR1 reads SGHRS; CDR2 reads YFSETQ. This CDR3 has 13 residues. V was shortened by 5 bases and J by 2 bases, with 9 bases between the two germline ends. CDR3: CASRFQDTDTQYF. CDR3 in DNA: TGCGCCAGCAGGTTTCAGGACACAGATACGCAGTATTTT.